A single sample gave rise to the 20 T cell receptor beta chains below, sequenced in a study of cytomegalovirus exposure and HLA in healthy donors. The PCR contained 60 Vbeta and 13 Jbeta primers. Produced via immunoSEQ multiplex PCR; TCRdb's table is partial and in-frame only. Here the sample spans some 120,000 clones, more than 80% being singletons. Specimen: PBMCs. These receptors were taken from a man in his forties in good health and CMV-seronegative.

V and J are TRBV7-9 and TRBJ1-4; no clear D gene. CDR3 length: 15 residues. Germline lookup yields CDR1 SEHNR and CDR2 FQNEAQ (reference sequence). The ends were cut back, 2 bases at V and 4 bases at J, with 11 bases in the middle. The CDR3 region is CASSLPGPSNEKLFF. The CDR3 nucleotides read TGTGCCAGCAGCTTACCTGGGCCGAGTAATGAAAAACTGTTTTTT.

The rearrangement uses TRBV7-2 and TRBJ2-7, with D perhaps TRBD2 (6 bases). The length of the CDR3 is 13 residues. Trimming took 5 bases from V and 0 from J, leaving 8 bases between them. Germline V lookup: CDR1 SGHTA, CDR2 FQGNSA. The CDR3 DNA is TGTGCCAGCAGCGCGGGGAGCTCCTACGAGCAGTACTTC. As protein: CASSAGSSYEQYF.

This clone is a singleton in its sample. This chain links TRBV27 with TRBJ2-7; TRBD2 agrees at 7 bases. J lost 5 bases, V lost 3 bases, and 7 bases had no gene match. CDR3 length: 14 amino acids. From germline, CDR1 is MNHEY and CDR2 SMNVEV (reference sequence). For the CDR3, the DNA is TGTGCCAGCAGTTTGAGCGGGGCACGGCACGAGCAGTACTTC. Amino acids: CASSLSGARHEQYF.

V usage is TRBV28 and J usage is TRBJ1-5, with 8 bases that match TRBD1. The CDR3 extends over 17 amino acids. With V trimmed by 6 bases and J by 3 bases, 13 bases remained unmatched. The germline V gene has CDR1 MDHEN and CDR2 SYDVKM. This CDR3 reads CASSRTGPPLDNQPQHF. Here the CDR3 DNA reads TGTGCCAGCAGCAGGACAGGGCCCCCCTTGGACAATCAGCCCCAGCATTTT.

With respect to this clone: Without the conserved terminal phenylalanine or tryptophan, this CDR3 likely stems from a read error. The genes are TRBV7-8 and TRBJ1-4; 10 bases are shared with TRBD1. This CDR3 has 16 amino acids. The germline V gene has CDR1 SGHVS and CDR2 FQNEAQ. Losses at the gene ends were 4 bases for V and 3 bases for J; bases not matched to a gene: 5. The CDR3 here is CASSSLTGGSNEKLFV. CDR3 sequence (DNA): TGTGCCAGCAGCTCCCTGACAGGGGGCTCTAATGAAAAACTGTTTGTT.

The J gene is TRBJ2-3, the V gene TRBV5-4; D is possibly TRBD2 (7 bases). CDR1 is SGHNT and CDR2 is YYREEE in the germline V gene (reference sequence). The ends were cut back, 0 bases at V and 1 base at J, with 12 bases in the middle. The CDR3 runs to 16 residues. The CDR3 loop is CASSLGGGGRTDTQYF. DNA for the CDR3: TGTGCCAGCAGCTTGGGGGGAGGGGGACGCACAGATACGCAGTATTTT. Combining the CDR3 with reference TRBV5-4 and TRBJ2-3 gives the whole variable domain ETGVTQSPTHLIKTRGQQVTLRCSSQSGHNTVSWYQQALGQGPQFIFQYYREEENGRGNFPPRFSGLQFPNYSSELNVNALELDDSALYLCASSLGGGGRTDTQYFGPGTRLTVL.

The chain has TRBV6-4 and TRBJ2-3, with D possibly being TRBD1 (6 bases). The CDR3 runs to 13 residues. The germline CDR1 and CDR2 sequences are MRHNA and SNTAGT. V lost 6 bases to trimming and J lost 3 bases, with 10 bases between them. CDR3 region: CASRAGETDTQYF. Written as DNA, the CDR3 is TGTGCCAGCAGGGCAGGGGAGACAGATACGCAGTATTTT.

This clone occurred a few times. This chain uses TRBV30 with TRBJ1-1; possible D gene TRBD1, 6 bases. V lost 4 bases, J lost 2 bases, and 14 bases lay in between. The CDR3 length is 14 residues. Germline V gene sequence: CDR1 GTSNPN, CDR2 SVGIG (reference sequence). Written as DNA, the CDR3 is TGTGCCTGGACCCTGGACAGTTACAACACTGAAGCTTTCTTT. Translation: CAWTLDSYNTEAFF.

The chain has TRBV11-2 and TRBJ2-5; TRBD2 aligns across 10 bases. Germline trimming cut 1 base from V and 1 base from J; bases unmatched to any gene: 9. From germline, CDR1 is SGHAT and CDR2 FQNNGV. This CDR3 region has 18 residues. The CDR3 nucleotides are TGTGCCAGCAGCTTAGTACTAGCGGGGACCGAATTCCAAGAGACCCAGTACTTC. Its protein is CASSLVLAGTEFQETQYF.

The rearrangement uses TRBV14 and TRBJ2-7, with D perhaps TRBD2 (5 bases). The CDR3 runs to 15 residues. The V end was cut by 4 bases, the J end by 7 bases, with 20 bases between. Per the germline V gene, CDR1 is SGHDN and CDR2 is FVKESK. The DNA for the CDR3 is TGTGCCAGCAGCCCCCTCGGCCTAGCCGGCCGGGAGCAGTACTTC. Translated: CASSPLGLAGREQYF.

Only a few counts were recorded for this clone. The chain links TRBV6-4 to TRBJ2-7; possible D gene TRBD1, 6 bases. V lost 3 bases and J 1 base, leaving 13 bases between the germline ends. This CDR3 is 15 amino acids long. Looked up from germline, CDR1 is MRHNA and CDR2 is SNTAGT. In DNA form, the CDR3 reads TGTGCCAGCAGTGAGGTAAGGGGGTGGTCCTACGAGCAGTACTTC. Translation gives CASSEVRGWSYEQYF.

J is TRBJ2-2 and V is TRBV6-5; 9 bases match TRBD1. J gave up 5 bases and V 6 bases, and 4 bases lay outside the gene matches. Germline-derived CDR1 and CDR2 are MNHEY and SVGAGI. The length of the CDR3 is 14 residues. In nucleotides, the CDR3 is TGTGCCAGCAGAAGGACAGGGGAGACCGGGGAGCTGTTTTTT. Protein sequence: CASRRTGETGELFF.

This clone has more than one count but fewer than ten. This CDR3 reads CASVDFAGGPGTQYF. The CDR3 region has the DNA TGTGCCAGCGTGGATTTTGCGGGAGGGCCGGGGACCCAGTACTTC. The rearrangement links TRBV6-6 to TRBJ2-5; 9 bases fit TRBD2. Trimming cost V 8 bases and J 7 bases; bases outside gene matches: 14. The CDR3 spans 15 residues. Per the germline V gene, CDR1 is MNHNY and CDR2 is SVGAGI (reference sequence).

The chain is built from TRBV5-1 and TRBJ2-2, with D possibly matching TRBD1 (7 bases). The CDR3 has 16 residues. CDR1 and CDR2 from the germline V gene are SGHRS and YFSETQ. Trimming pared 5 bases from V and 0 bases from J, leaving 14 bases between. The CDR3 DNA sequence: TGCGCCAGCAGTTTCAGGGGGGAGACGAACACCGGGGAGCTGTTTTTT. It translates to CASSFRGETNTGELFF.

The table lists this clone with a count of one. This chain uses TRBV6-6 with TRBJ1-1, with D uncertain. This CDR3 has 13 residues. Germline CDR1 reads MNHNY; CDR2 reads SVGAGI (reference sequence). V lost 6 bases to trimming and J lost 3 bases, with 11 bases between them. In DNA, the CDR3 is TGTGCCAGCAGCTCAGGTGGGTACACTGAAGCTTTCTTT. Translated, it gives CASSSGGYTEAFF.

This clone was found a few times. The chain carries TRBV9 and TRBJ1-1; 8 bases match TRBD1. With V trimmed by 4 bases and J by 5 bases, 13 bases remained unmatched. The CDR3 spans 16 residues. Germline V lookup: CDR1 SGDLS, CDR2 YYNGEE. The CDR3 DNA is TGTGCCAGCAGCTCCCACGGGACAGGTTTGGGGACTGAAGCTTTCTTT. The encoded protein is CASSSHGTGLGTEAFF.

The chain recombines TRBV18 with TRBJ1-1; a weak D match, TRBD1 (5 bases). The ends were cut back, 2 bases at V and 1 base at J, with 8 bases in the middle. CDR3 size: 14 residues. Germline loops: CDR1 KGHSH, CDR2 LQKENI. DNA of the CDR3: TGTGCCAGCTCACCAGCCAGGGCGAACACTGAAGCTTTCTTT. This gives the protein CASSPARANTEAFF.

This chain uses TRBV29-1 with TRBJ1-6, with 7 bases lining up with TRBD1. The germline gives CDR1 SQVTM, CDR2 ANQGSEA. The CDR3 sequence is 14 residues long. The J segment lost 9 bases and the V segment lost 5 bases, leaving 10 bases of the junction unmatched. CDR3 in amino acids: CSVSTGQETSPLHF. The CDR3 bases are TGCAGCGTTTCAACCGGACAGGAGACTTCACCCCTCCACTTT.

The chain recombines TRBV27 with TRBJ2-5; 13 bases are shared with TRBD2. The V gene's germline CDR1 is MNHEY and CDR2 SMNVEV (reference sequence). This CDR3 spans 16 amino acids. V lost 2 bases, J lost 5 bases, and 5 bases stayed unmatched. CDR3 nucleotides: TGTGCCAGCAGTTTAGGACTAGCGGGAGTGGGGGAGACCCAGTACTTC. Its protein is CASSLGLAGVGETQYF.

This chain joins TRBV5-6 and TRBJ2-7; D possibly corresponds to TRBD1 (6 bases). This CDR3 is 13 amino acids long. The V and J ends lost 4 bases and 2 bases respectively, with 10 bases between them. Germline lookup yields CDR1 SGHDT and CDR2 YYEEEE. In DNA form, the CDR3 reads TGTGCCAGCAGCCCCGGACAGACCTACGAGCAGTACTTC. Translation: CASSPGQTYEQYF.